The rows below give T cell receptor beta chains drawn from one sample of a study of blood T cell repertoires in COVID-19. Here immunoSEQ multiplex PCR was the method, and the copy in TCRdb shows in-frame clones only, minus some. The profile shows tens of thousands of clones, around 90% of them singletons. Sequenced sample: peripheral blood. The source of these receptors is a human donor in a cohort sampled during active COVID-19. The donor label of this sample is uncertain. The CDR3 runs from the conserved cysteine through the conserved F or W. A D gene is named only where the DNA matches it firmly. Expanded clones are given a class, and other clones once, few, many or no size at all.

j_gene | d_gene | abundance | v_gene | CDR3aa | CDR3nt
TRBJ2-5 | TRBD2 | - | TRBV6-5 | CASSYPGSGGAETQYF | TGTGCCAGCAGTTACCCGGGTAGCGGGGGGGCGGAGACCCAGTACTTC
TRBJ2-7 | - | - | TRBV2 | CASSEGRSPYEQYF | TGTGCCAGCAGTGAGGGCCGGTCTCCCTACGAGCAGTACTTC
TRBJ1-1 | TRBD1 | - | TRBV5-1 | CASSLNRGRVEAFF | TGCGCCAGCAGCTTGAACAGGGGGCGAGTTGAAGCTTTCTTT
TRBJ2-7 | - | - | TRBV27 | CASSLGQFNEQYF | TGTGCCAGCAGTTTAGGTCAGTTCAACGAGCAGTACTTC
TRBJ2-1 | - | - | TRBV5-1 | CASSRGSHNEQFF | TGCGCCAGCAGCCGGGGGAGCCACAATGAGCAGTTCTTC
TRBJ1-2 | TRBD1 | - | TRBV6-2/TRBV6-3 | CASSYSTGYYGYTF | TGTGCCAGCAGTTACTCGACAGGGTACTATGGCTACACCTTC
TRBJ1-1 | - | - | TRBV3-1/TRBV3-2 | CASSQWGGNTEAFF | TGTGCCAGCAGCCAATGGGGGGGGAACACTGAAGCTTTCTTT
TRBJ2-4 | TRBD2 | - | TRBV2 | CASRESGGAPKNIQYF | TGTGCCAGCAGGGAAAGCGGGGGGGCACCCAAAAACATTCAGTACTTC
TRBJ2-5 | TRBD2 | - | TRBV2 | CASRGLAGEETQYF | TGTGCCAGCAGGGGACTAGCGGGGGAAGAGACCCAGTACTTC
TRBJ1-2 | - | - | TRBV2 | CASIEDRGYGYTF | TGTGCCAGCATAGAGGACAGAGGTTATGGCTACACCTTC
TRBJ1-3 | TRBD1 | - | TRBV15 | CATSRDLDRLSLNTIYF | TGTGCCACCAGCAGAGATTTGGACAGGCTAAGTCTAAACACCATATATTTT
TRBJ1-1 | - | once | TRBV12-3/TRBV12-4 | CASAGVGTEAFF | TGTGCCAGTGCGGGGGTTGGGACTGAAGCTTTCTTT
TRBJ2-3 | - | - | TRBV7-2 | CASSVSPGPTGNTQYF | TGTGCCAGCAGCGTCTCTCCGGGGCCAACAGGGAATACGCAGTATTTT
TRBJ1-4 | TRBD1 | - | TRBV6-5 | CASSYRTGSEKLFF | TGTGCCAGCAGTTACCGGACAGGAAGTGAAAAACTGTTTTTT
TRBJ2-3 | TRBD1 | - | TRBV3-1/TRBV3-2 | CASSPNTGTGGSTQYF | TGTGCCAGCAGCCCAAATACCGGGACAGGGGGCTCCACGCAGTATTTT
TRBJ2-3 | - | - | TRBV7-2 | CASSNSGRTDTQYF | TGTGCCAGCAGCAACTCGGGGAGGACAGATACGCAGTATTTT
TRBJ1-2 | - | - | TRBV5-4 | CASSLKGVVYGYTF | TGTGCCAGCAGCTTAAAGGGGGTCGTCTATGGCTACACCTTC
TRBJ1-1 | - | once | TRBV7-9 | CASSLGWRKTEAFF | TGTGCCAGCAGCTTAGGGTGGAGGAAGACTGAAGCTTTCTTT
TRBJ1-1 | - | - | TRBV12-3/TRBV12-4 | CASSPTPRGAFF | TGTGCCAGCAGCCCGACTCCACGAGGGGCTTTCTTT
TRBJ1-5 | TRBD1 | - | TRBV9 | CASSKGTEETAQHF | TGTGCCAGCAGCAAAGGGACAGAGGAGACGGCCCAGCATTTT
TRBJ1-2 | TRBD1 | few | TRBV9 | CASSIGTVTNYGYTF | TGTGCCAGCAGCATTGGGACAGTTACTAACTATGGCTACACCTTC
TRBJ2-7 | TRBD1 | - | TRBV11-1 | CASSFSGQGSYEQYF | TGTGCCAGCAGCTTTTCGGGACAGGGTTCCTACGAGCAGTACTTC
TRBJ2-1 | TRBD1 | - | TRBV15 | CATSRDISDRSSYNEQFF | TGTGCCACCAGCAGAGATATTTCGGACAGGAGCTCCTACAATGAGCAGTTCTTC
TRBJ2-2 | TRBD1 | - | TRBV10-3 | CAISRGQGAVDRELFF | TGTGCCATCAGTAGAGGACAGGGGGCGGTCGACCGGGAGCTGTTTTTT
TRBJ1-6 | - | - | TRBV6-5 | CASSYSVRGINSPLHF | TGTGCCAGCAGTTACTCGGTTAGAGGGATCAATTCACCCCTCCACTTT
TRBJ1-2 | - | - | TRBV5-3 | CARSLRRNSYGYTF | TGTGCCAGAAGCTTACGACGGAACAGCTATGGCTACACCTTC
TRBJ2-1 | - | - | TRBV29-1 | CSVEGTDTTYNEQFF | TGCAGCGTTGAAGGTACGGACACAACATACAATGAGCAGTTCTTC
TRBJ2-5 | - | - | TRBV29-1 | CSVETVGHF | TGCAGCGTTGAGACCGTTGGGCACTTC
TRBJ1-5 | - | - | TRBV28 | CASSSPGSNQPQHF | TGTGCCAGCAGTTCCCCAGGGAGCAATCAGCCCCAGCATTTT
TRBJ2-5 | TRBD2 | - | TRBV6-5 | CASRTSGGGTQYF | TGTGCCAGCAGGACTAGCGGGGGGGGGACCCAGTACTTC
TRBJ1-1 | - | - | TRBV30 | CAWQQTVNTEAFF | TGTGCCTGGCAACAAACAGTGAACACTGAAGCTTTCTTT
TRBJ2-1 | - | - | TRBV27 | CASSPRQIYNEQFF | TGTGCCAGCAGTCCTCGACAGATTTACAATGAGCAGTTCTTC
TRBJ2-2 | - | - | TRBV27 | CASSPTRFRGSAGELFF | TGTGCCAGCAGTCCGACGAGGTTCAGGGGTTCGGCCGGGGAGCTGTTTTTT